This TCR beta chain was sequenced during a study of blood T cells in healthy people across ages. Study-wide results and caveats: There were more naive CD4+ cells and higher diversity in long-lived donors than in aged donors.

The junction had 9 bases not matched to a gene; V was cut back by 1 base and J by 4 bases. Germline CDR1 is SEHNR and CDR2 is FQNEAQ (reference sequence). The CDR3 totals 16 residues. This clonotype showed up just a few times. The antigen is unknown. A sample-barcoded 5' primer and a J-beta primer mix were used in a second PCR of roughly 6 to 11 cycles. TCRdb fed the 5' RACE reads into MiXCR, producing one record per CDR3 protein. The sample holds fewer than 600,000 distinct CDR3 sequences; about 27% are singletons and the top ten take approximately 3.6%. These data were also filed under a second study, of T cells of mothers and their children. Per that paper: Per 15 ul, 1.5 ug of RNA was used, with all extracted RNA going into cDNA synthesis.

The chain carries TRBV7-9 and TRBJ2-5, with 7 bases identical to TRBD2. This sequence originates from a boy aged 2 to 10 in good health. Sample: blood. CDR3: CASSLVLAGVGETQYF. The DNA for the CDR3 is TGTGCCAGCAGCTTAGTGTTGGCGGGAGTAGGAGAGACCCAGTACTTC.